This note documents a single T cell receptor beta chain sequence. In its sample, this clone was seen many times. The target of this receptor is not known. No base-level quality is on record; no much larger clone is a single base apart. Genomic DNA was isolated using the Qiagen DNeasy kit from unsorted PBMCs as well as from negatively selected CD4+ and CD8+ fractions. Amplification of TCR beta CDR3 regions was done by immunoSEQ multiplex PCR with primers that anneal to V and J segments. Amplification bias was minimized using a synthetic immune receptor repertoire, and residual bias was removed computationally after sequencing. The authors' analysis ran thus. Custom Python scripts were used to quantify repertoire diversity as the Shannon entropy index. Unsorted, CD4+ and CD8+ repertoires were analyzed separately, except for combined analyses in which CD4+ and CD8+ sequences were merged in silico. Clonal expansion was defined as a frequency increase of at least 2-fold after treatment compared with C1D1, and clones undetected at baseline were assigned a pseudocount of 0.5. Singleton clones were defined as clones with 0 or 1 copy at C1D1, and non-singleton clones were defined as clones with 2 or more copies. Clones expanded in unsorted samples were annotated as CD4+, CD8+ or unknown by matching protein sequences in sorted samples from the same patient. Diversity changes from C1D1 to C4D1 were tested in paired samples using Wilcoxon tests. This immuneACCESS table, as held by TCRdb, lists in-frame sequences with V and J called but not all clones. Of the missing ones, under half trace to an unresolved V gene in checked studies; the others have no known cause. The V and J calls and the clone size are those of that table, but D and trimming were determined from the DNA. Here the sample has roughly 150,000 clones; 78% occur a single time. The ten top clones hold over 7.5% of the sample.

Cut back by 0 bases and 1 base, the V and J ends lie 11 bases apart. There are 15 amino acids in the CDR3, from cysteine to phenylalanine inclusive. Left in the record is the CDR3 DNA by itself, 45 bases read in frame from the first base. CDR1 and CDR2, per the germline V gene, are SGDLS and YYNGEE. The time point label on this specimen signifies: cycle 2 day 1 (C2D1) of nivolumab. All trial patients had relapsed after autologous stem cell transplantation, with cohorts A, B and C differing in prior brentuximab vedotin exposure. A total of over 55 patients with relapsed/refractory classical Hodgkin lymphoma made up the trial cohort, and each patient's best overall response was complete response, partial response or progressive disease. Trial patients were treated with single-agent nivolumab in the multi-cohort phase II CheckMate 205 trial. An independent review committee assessed best overall response by applying the 2007 International Working Group response criteria. Trial PBMCs were collected just before the start of nivolumab (C1D1) and during therapy at cycle 2 day 1 and cycle 4 day 1. Peripheral blood was collected in 8 mL Vacutainer Cell Preparation Tubes, from which PBMCs were isolated by centrifugation and then cryopreserved.

These data belong to a study of PD-1 blockade in classical Hodgkin lymphoma (dated by TCRdb to 2018 to 2020). In the study overall: Nivolumab dosing was 3 mg/kg intravenously every 2 weeks, continuing until either disease progression or unacceptable toxicity. The study used CyTOF and TCR beta sequencing to define a peripheral blood immune signature of response to PD-1 blockade in classical Hodgkin lymphoma. What the research found in general, with its limitations: The study was restricted to a single clinical trial cohort, and the causes of repertoire differences, possibly disease activity or prior therapy, were left undefined. Among trial patients, those achieving complete response had baseline diversity similar to that of newly diagnosed patients, while diversity was significantly lower in partial responders and progressors. Diversity was lower in patients who began nivolumab less than 1 year after ASCT, so these patients were left out of later analyses to avoid confounding by immune reconstitution. CD4+ but not CD8+ TCR diversity rose significantly by C4D1 (p=0.0027 vs p=0.16), most apparent in complete responders (p=0.02). Baseline TCR diversity was reported to be lower in newly diagnosed patients than in healthy donors, and even lower in relapsed/refractory patients.

The sequence links TRBV9 to TRBJ2-7; 6 matching bases give a weak D call of TRBD1. Source: peripheral blood mononuclear cells (PBMCs), taken before the second cycle of nivolumab. This TCR was recovered from a human donor with classical Hodgkin lymphoma. In nucleotide form, the sequence is TGTGCCAGCAGCGTAGGCAGGGGTTCTTCCTACGAGCAGTACTTC. This yields the protein CASSVGRGSSYEQYF.